The entry below describes one T cell receptor beta chain. The specificity of this receptor is unknown. The sample holds no much larger clone one base away, and base qualities are not on file. This specimen belongs to a study of technical replicates of blood from a handful of donors (TCRdb year 2017). Library prep was done by the immunoSEQ multiplex PCR assay. TCRdb took over this immuneACCESS table, retaining in-frame rearrangements with V and J assigned. Such tables are incomplete; in checked studies, under half of the missing clones stem from an unresolved V gene, and the remainder is unexplained. This sample comprises about 93,000 clones, 95% of them detected only once. Over 0.25% of the sample comes from the top ten. The germline V gene (reference sequence) sets CDR1 to SEHNR and CDR2 to FQNEAQ. Including cysteine and phenylalanine, the CDR3 has 16 amino acids. Solely the CDR3 DNA is kept, with 48 bases framed from the first base. Trimming removed 7 bases from V and 3 bases from J, leaving 19 bases between the germline ends.

The chain is assembled from TRBV7-9 and TRBJ2-1; a tentative D call is TRBD1 (5 bases match). The receptor's source is a human donor in good health. Sample: T cells isolated from PBMCs. At the DNA level, the sequence is TGTGCCAGCACCCAGGGCGGCCACCCCCACTACAATGAGCAGTTCTTC. Its translation reads: CASTQGGHPHYNEQFF.